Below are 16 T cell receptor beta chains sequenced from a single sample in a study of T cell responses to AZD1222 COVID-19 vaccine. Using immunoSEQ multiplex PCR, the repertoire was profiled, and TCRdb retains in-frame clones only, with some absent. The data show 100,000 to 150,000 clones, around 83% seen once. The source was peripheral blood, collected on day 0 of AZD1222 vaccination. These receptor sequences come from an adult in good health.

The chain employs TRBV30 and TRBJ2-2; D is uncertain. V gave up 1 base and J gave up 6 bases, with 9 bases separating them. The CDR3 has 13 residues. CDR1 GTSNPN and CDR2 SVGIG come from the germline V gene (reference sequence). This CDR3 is CAWSEGLAGELFF. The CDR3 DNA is TGTGCCTGGAGTGAGGGTCTCGCCGGGGAGCTGTTTTTT.

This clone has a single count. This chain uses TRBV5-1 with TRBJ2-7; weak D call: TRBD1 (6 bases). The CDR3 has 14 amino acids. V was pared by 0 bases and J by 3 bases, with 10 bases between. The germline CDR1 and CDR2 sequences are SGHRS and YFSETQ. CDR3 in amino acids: CASSLAGVGYEQYF. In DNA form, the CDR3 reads TGCGCCAGCAGCTTGGCAGGGGTGGGCTACGAGCAGTACTTC.

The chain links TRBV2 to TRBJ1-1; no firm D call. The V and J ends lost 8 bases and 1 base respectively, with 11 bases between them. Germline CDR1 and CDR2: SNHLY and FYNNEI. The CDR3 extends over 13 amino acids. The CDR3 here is CASGSSENTEAFF. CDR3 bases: TGTGCCAGCGGAAGCTCTGAGAACACTGAAGCTTTCTTT.

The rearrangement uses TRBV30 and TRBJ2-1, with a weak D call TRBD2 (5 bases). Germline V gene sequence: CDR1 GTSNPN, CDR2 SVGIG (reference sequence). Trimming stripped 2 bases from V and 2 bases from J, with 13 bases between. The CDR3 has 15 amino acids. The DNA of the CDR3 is TGTGCCTGGAGTTCCCCCAGCGGTCCCTACAATGAGCAGTTCTTC. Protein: CAWSSPSGPYNEQFF.

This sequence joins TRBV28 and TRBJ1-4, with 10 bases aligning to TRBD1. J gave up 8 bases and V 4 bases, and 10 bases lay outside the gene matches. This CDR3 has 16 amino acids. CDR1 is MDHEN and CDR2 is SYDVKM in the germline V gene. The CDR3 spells CASSSGTGALVEKLFF. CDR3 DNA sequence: TGTGCCAGCAGTTCCGGGACAGGGGCTTTAGTAGAAAAACTGTTTTTT.

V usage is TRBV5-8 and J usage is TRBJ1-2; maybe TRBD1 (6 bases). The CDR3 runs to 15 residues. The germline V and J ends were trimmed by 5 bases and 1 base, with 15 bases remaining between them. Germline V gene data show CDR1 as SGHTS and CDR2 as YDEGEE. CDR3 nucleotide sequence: TGTGCCAGCAGACCCACAGGGTGGGATAACTATGGCTACACCTTC. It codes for CASRPTGWDNYGYTF.

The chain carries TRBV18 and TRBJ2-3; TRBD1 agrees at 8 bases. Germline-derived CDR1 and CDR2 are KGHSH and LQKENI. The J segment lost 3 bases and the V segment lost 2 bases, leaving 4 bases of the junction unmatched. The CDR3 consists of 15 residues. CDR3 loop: CASSPDRQGTDTQYF. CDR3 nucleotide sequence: TGTGCCAGCTCACCAGATCGACAGGGGACAGATACGCAGTATTTT.

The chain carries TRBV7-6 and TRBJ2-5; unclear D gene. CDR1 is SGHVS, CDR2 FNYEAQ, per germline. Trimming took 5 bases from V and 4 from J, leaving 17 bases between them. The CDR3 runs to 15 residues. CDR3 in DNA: TGTGCCAGCAGCCGAAACTCCGGGCTGGGAGAGACCCAGTACTTC. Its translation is CASSRNSGLGETQYF.

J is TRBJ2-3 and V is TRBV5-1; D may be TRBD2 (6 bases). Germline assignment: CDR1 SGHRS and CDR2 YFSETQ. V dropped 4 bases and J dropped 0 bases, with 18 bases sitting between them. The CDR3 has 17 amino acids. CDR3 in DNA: TGCGCCAGCAGCCATACCGGGACTGCCCTTAGCACAGATACGCAGTATTTT. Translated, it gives CASSHTGTALSTDTQYF.

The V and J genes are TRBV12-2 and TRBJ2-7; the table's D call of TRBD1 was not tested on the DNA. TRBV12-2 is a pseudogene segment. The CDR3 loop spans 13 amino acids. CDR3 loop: CASRLAEDYEQYF. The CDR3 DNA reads TGTGCAAGTCGCTTGGCAGAAGACTACGAGCAGTACTTC.

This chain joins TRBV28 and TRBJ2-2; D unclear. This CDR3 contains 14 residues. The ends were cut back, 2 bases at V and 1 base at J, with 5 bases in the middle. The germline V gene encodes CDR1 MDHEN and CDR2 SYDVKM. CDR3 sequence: CASSLAQNTGELFF. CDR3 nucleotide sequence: TGTGCCAGCAGTTTAGCACAGAACACCGGGGAGCTGTTTTTT.

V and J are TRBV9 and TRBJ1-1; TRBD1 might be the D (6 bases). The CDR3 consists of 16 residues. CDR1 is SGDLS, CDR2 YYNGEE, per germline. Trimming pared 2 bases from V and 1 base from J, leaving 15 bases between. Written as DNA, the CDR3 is TGTGCCAGCAGCGTTACGACAGGTAGTAAGAACACTGAAGCTTTCTTT. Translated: CASSVTTGSKNTEAFF.

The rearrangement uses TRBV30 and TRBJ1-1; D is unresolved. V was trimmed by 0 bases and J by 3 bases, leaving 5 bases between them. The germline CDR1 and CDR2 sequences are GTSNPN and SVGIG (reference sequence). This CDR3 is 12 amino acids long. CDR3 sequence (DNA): TGTGCCTGGAGTGTAATGGACACTGAAGCTTTCTTT. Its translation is CAWSVMDTEAFF.

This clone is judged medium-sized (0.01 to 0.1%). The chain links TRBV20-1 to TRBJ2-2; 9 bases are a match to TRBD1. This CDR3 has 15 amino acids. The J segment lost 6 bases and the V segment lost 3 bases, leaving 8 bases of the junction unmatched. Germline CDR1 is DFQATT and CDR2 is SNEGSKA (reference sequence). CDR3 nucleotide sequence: TGCAGTGCTAGTATCGGGACAGGGTGGGCCGGGGAGCTGTTTTTT. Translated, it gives CSASIGTGWAGELFF.

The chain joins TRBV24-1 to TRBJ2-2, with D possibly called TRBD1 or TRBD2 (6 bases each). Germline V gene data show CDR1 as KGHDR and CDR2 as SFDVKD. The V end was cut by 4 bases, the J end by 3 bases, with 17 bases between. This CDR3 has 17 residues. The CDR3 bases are TGTGCCACCAGTGAGGGGGGCTGGAGGGGGGACACCGGGGAGCTGTTTTTT. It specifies CATSEGGWRGDTGELFF.

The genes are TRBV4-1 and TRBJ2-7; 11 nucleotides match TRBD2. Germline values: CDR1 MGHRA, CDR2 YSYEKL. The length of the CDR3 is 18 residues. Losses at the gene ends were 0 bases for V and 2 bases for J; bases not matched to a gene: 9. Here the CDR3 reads CASSQDPLAGGLAYEQYF. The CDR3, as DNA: TGCGCCAGCAGCCAAGATCCGCTAGCGGGGGGCCTTGCCTACGAGCAGTACTTC.